The 24 T cell receptor beta chains in this list originate from one sample, sequenced in a study of shared clonotypes between healthy human individuals. The protocol was immunoSEQ multiplex PCR, while the TCRdb copy is restricted to in-frame clones and leaves out a portion. The repertoire consists of roughly 2,300,000 clones, with around 92% occurring once and the leading ten covering roughly 0.34%. Sequenced sample: naive CD4+ T cells from PBMCs. The subset was: CD45RA+ positively selected. The receptors here all came from a man younger than 35 in good health. Some clones in this sample may be carry-over from other donors' samples.

The chain employs TRBV28 and TRBJ2-7; TRBD1 matches at 9 bases. This CDR3 has 14 amino acids. Trimming removed 8 bases from V and 1 base from J; junction bases left unmatched: 6. Germline loops: CDR1 MDHEN, CDR2 SYDVKM. CDR3 sequence (DNA): TGTGCCAGCCTTACAGGGGGCGCTTCCTACGAGCAGTACTTC. The encoded protein is CASLTGGASYEQYF.

V and J are TRBV7-3 and TRBJ2-1, with 7 bases lining up with TRBD2. J was trimmed by 7 bases and V by 3 bases; bases with no gene match: 9. This CDR3 region has 15 residues. CDR1 is SGHTA, CDR2 FQGTGA, per germline. The CDR3 protein is CASSLAASGPNEQFF. CDR3 DNA sequence: TGTGCCAGCAGCTTGGCGGCTAGCGGACCTAATGAGCAGTTCTTC.

The chain employs TRBV19 and TRBJ2-7; D is possibly TRBD1 (6 bases). From germline, CDR1 is LNHDA and CDR2 SQIVND (reference sequence). V was shortened by 7 bases and J by 5 bases, with 15 bases between the two germline ends. This CDR3 has 13 residues. The CDR3 sequence is CASNPGAPDEQYF. The CDR3 DNA follows: TGTGCCAGTAATCCAGGGGCGCCCGACGAGCAGTACTTC.

The chain has TRBV2 and TRBJ2-3; either TRBD1 or TRBD2 may supply D (5 bases each). Germline V CDR1 and CDR2: SNHLY, FYNNEI. With 6 bases removed from V and 1 base from J, the gap between germline ends came to 8 bases. The CDR3 sequence is 13 residues long. CDR3 DNA: TGTGCCAGCAGCGGGGACCGCACAGATACGCAGTATTTT. It specifies CASSGDRTDTQYF.

The chain recombines TRBV10-2 with TRBJ2-6; D call uncertain. V lost 11 bases to trimming and J lost 0 bases, with 14 bases between them. This CDR3 comprises 15 residues. From germline, CDR1 is WSHSY and CDR2 SAAADI. CDR3 sequence (DNA): TGCGCCTCGGATCAAGGCCTCTCTGGGGCCAACGTCCTGACTTTC. Translation gives CASDQGLSGANVLTF.

The chain is built from TRBV27 and TRBJ2-3, with TRBD2 identical over 7 bases. The CDR3 length is 15 residues. V shed 9 bases, J shed 1 base, and the junction held 10 bases outside the gene matches. Germline V lookup: CDR1 MNHEY, CDR2 SMNVEV (reference sequence). CDR3 residues: CARPGGGAGTDTQYF. The CDR3 DNA follows: TGTGCCAGACCGGGAGGAGGCGCCGGCACAGATACGCAGTATTTT.

The CDR3 region is CASSLEAGGMRGYTF. CDR3 in DNA: TGTGCCAGCAGCTTAGAGGCGGGCGGAATGCGGGGCTACACCTTC. The rearrangement uses TRBV7-8 and TRBJ1-2; D is ambiguous. Germline values: CDR1 SGHVS, CDR2 FQNEAQ. The CDR3 has 15 residues. Trimming took off 1 base at V and 8 bases at J, with 17 bases between the two ends.

This chain connects TRBV28 to TRBJ1-5, with D unresolved. The CDR3 contains 13 residues. V lost 3 bases and J 5 bases, leaving 8 bases between the germline ends. Germline V gene lookup returns CDR1 MDHEN and CDR2 SYDVKM. The CDR3 is CASSFKVYQPQHF. The CDR3 coding sequence is TGTGCCAGCAGTTTTAAGGTCTATCAGCCCCAGCATTTT.

This clone occurred once. The J gene is TRBJ1-2, the V gene TRBV19; 9 nucleotides align to TRBD1. The V segment lost 6 bases and the J segment 1 base; nucleotides outside the gene matches: 3. CDR3 length: 14 amino acids. CDR1 is LNHDA and CDR2 is SQIVND in the germline V gene (reference sequence). The CDR3 DNA is TGTGCCAGTAGGACAGGGGGAAGTAACTATGGCTACACCTTC. Protein product: CASRTGGSNYGYTF.

The chain links TRBV7-9 to TRBJ2-7, with D perhaps assigned TRBD1 or TRBD2 (6 bases each). Germline CDR1 and CDR2: SEHNR and FQNEAQ (reference sequence). The CDR3 loop spans 13 amino acids. Trimming pared 6 bases from V and 2 bases from J, leaving 11 bases between. In DNA, the CDR3 is TGTGCCAGCAGGGGGGGCAGCCCCTACGAGCAGTACTTC. It specifies CASRGGSPYEQYF.

This clone was found once. The rearrangement joins TRBV5-1 to TRBJ2-7, with D uncertain. The CDR3 runs 13 residues. Trimming removed 4 bases at V and 1 base at J, with 9 bases between. CDR1 and CDR2 from the germline V gene are SGHRS and YFSETQ. The CDR3 region is CASSKDGSYEQYF. CDR3 bases: TGCGCCAGCAGCAAAGACGGATCCTACGAGCAGTACTTC.

The chain recombines TRBV4-3 with TRBJ1-2, with D hard to call. The CDR3 sequence is 16 residues long. Per the germline V gene, CDR1 is LGHNA and CDR2 is YSLEER. Trimming took off 0 bases at V and 3 bases at J, with 14 bases between the two ends. CDR3 residues: CASSQDAGGPDYGYTF. CDR3 in DNA: TGCGCCAGCAGCCAAGATGCGGGAGGGCCTGACTATGGCTACACCTTC.

This clone was seen only a few times. Other DNA sequences from this sample encode an identical CDR3 as well. The chain has TRBV5-1 and TRBJ2-2; D gene uncertain. The V gene's germline CDR1 is SGHRS and CDR2 YFSETQ. Trimming pared 0 bases from V and 1 base from J, leaving 4 bases between. The CDR3 has 14 amino acids. The DNA for the CDR3 is TGCGCCAGCAGCTTGGTTCTGAACACCGGGGAGCTGTTTTTT. Protein sequence: CASSLVLNTGELFF.

The chain couples TRBV28 to TRBJ1-1; D gene unclear. Trimming took off 3 bases at V and 3 bases at J, with 14 bases between the two ends. Germline lookup yields CDR1 MDHEN and CDR2 SYDVKM. The CDR3 sequence is 15 residues long. The DNA of the CDR3 is TGTGCCAGCAGTTTCCTTTCTCTTGGGGACACTGAAGCTTTCTTT. Protein sequence: CASSFLSLGDTEAFF. Full variable domain (rest looked up from reference TRBV28 and TRBJ1-1): DVKVTQSSRYLVKRTGEKVFLECVQDMDHENMFWYRQDPGLGLRLIYFSYDVKMKEKGDIPEGYSVSREKKERFSLILESASTNQTSMYLCASSFLSLGDTEAFFGQGTRLTVV.

The chain employs TRBV7-9 and TRBJ2-6; D gene uncertain. Germline CDR1 reads SEHNR; CDR2 reads FQNEAQ (reference sequence). V was pared by 5 bases and J by 0 bases, with 17 bases between. The CDR3 totals 18 residues. The chain's CDR3 is CASSPPVEFRSGANVLTF. The DNA for the CDR3 is TGTGCCAGCAGCCCCCCGGTGGAGTTCCGCTCTGGGGCCAACGTCCTGACTTTC.

V and J are TRBV7-9 and TRBJ2-5, with D uncertain. V gave up 4 bases and J gave up 3 bases, with 9 bases separating them. Germline V gene sequence: CDR1 SEHNR, CDR2 FQNEAQ (reference sequence). The CDR3 runs 13 residues. The CDR3 is CASSWGPKETQYF. The CDR3 DNA follows: TGTGCCAGCAGCTGGGGTCCTAAAGAGACCCAGTACTTC.

The chain couples TRBV28 to TRBJ1-2; maybe TRBD1 (6 bases). The V gene lost 5 bases and the J gene lost 2 bases, with 12 bases spanning the gap. Germline CDR1 is MDHEN and CDR2 is SYDVKM. The CDR3 runs 14 residues. Here the CDR3 reads CASSGWGANYGYTF. The CDR3, as DNA: TGTGCCAGCAGTGGGTGGGGGGCCAACTATGGCTACACCTTC.

V gene TRBV28 combines with J gene TRBJ2-5; TRBD1 matches at 8 bases. V lost 5 bases to trimming and J lost 8 bases; unmatched junction nucleotides: 16. The germline V gene has CDR1 MDHEN and CDR2 SYDVKM. The CDR3 is made up of 16 amino acids. DNA of the CDR3: TGTGCCAGCAGTCTCGGACAGGGTTACCCGCTAGCCACCCAGTACTTC. Its protein product is CASSLGQGYPLATQYF.

The chain uses TRBV5-1 and TRBJ2-3; the match to TRBD2 covers 11 bases. Germline V CDR1 and CDR2: SGHRS, YFSETQ. V was clipped by 3 bases and J by 5 bases; unmatched bases: 17. This CDR3 contains 19 residues. The DNA of the CDR3 is TGCGCCAGCAGCTCCCAACTAGCGGGAGCTGGGGGGCTAAGAGATACGCAGTATTTT. It codes for CASSSQLAGAGGLRDTQYF.

Details on this clone: The same CDR3 also results from other DNA sequences found in this sample. The chain combines TRBV7-3 with TRBJ2-3; D ambiguous. Germline lookup yields CDR1 SGHTA and CDR2 FQGTGA. The CDR3 spans 12 residues. Deletions cut 5 bases from V and 5 bases from J, with 8 bases between. The CDR3 loop reads CASSPSGDTQYF. The CDR3 DNA reads as TGTGCCAGCAGCCCCTCCGGAGATACGCAGTATTTT.

The V and J genes are TRBV11-2 and TRBJ1-2; no reliable D call. This CDR3 is 13 amino acids long. CDR1 is SGHAT, CDR2 FQNNGV, per germline. V lost 5 bases, J lost 4 bases, and 11 bases lay in between. The CDR3 protein is CASSPGIRYGYTF. The DNA for the CDR3 is TGTGCCAGCAGCCCGGGAATTCGCTATGGCTACACCTTC.

This clone was recorded once. This rearrangement joins TRBV15 to TRBJ1-4; TRBD1 might be the D (6 bases). Trimming removed 3 bases from V and 6 bases from J, with 11 bases in between. Germline V CDR1 and CDR2: LNHNV, YYDKDF (reference sequence). The CDR3 has 14 residues. The CDR3 loop is CATSRAGDYEKLFF. CDR3 DNA sequence: TGTGCCACCAGCAGGGCAGGGGATTATGAAAAACTGTTTTTT.

The V gene is TRBV9, the J gene TRBJ1-1, with 7 bases matching TRBD1. The J segment lost 5 bases and the V segment lost 3 bases, leaving 10 bases of the junction unmatched. CDR3 length: 15 residues. CDR1 and CDR2 from the germline V gene are SGDLS and YYNGEE. Here the CDR3 reads CASSAYRGVETEAFF. CDR3 coding DNA: TGTGCCAGCAGCGCCTACAGGGGTGTGGAGACTGAAGCTTTCTTT.

The chain couples TRBV5-4 to TRBJ2-7; D perhaps matches TRBD1 (7 bases). The V and J ends lost 8 bases and 7 bases respectively, with 16 bases between them. This CDR3 is built from 12 residues. In germline, CDR1 is SGHNT, CDR2 YYREEE (reference sequence). CDR3 region: CASGQVGGEQYF. CDR3 nucleotides: TGTGCCAGTGGACAGGTTGGGGGGGAGCAGTACTTC.